This T cell receptor beta chain was captured by sequencing in a study of breast tumors, draining lymph nodes, adjacent tissues. General study results and limits: The lymph node origin of tumor T cells was framed as consistent with a hypothesis, not demonstrated. Compared with basal-like, luminal-like tumors shared significantly more repertoire with nontumor tissue. Tumors had less TCR diversity than lymph nodes, more than nontumor tissue. Data fit most tumor T cells coming from lymph node, expanding in tumor.

One entry per CDR3 protein, called by TCRdb with MiXCR from the multiplex PCR reads. The table lists under 300,000 distinct CDR3 sequences, less than 45% of them singletons. This clonotype was found many times. Antigen specificity is unknown. Breast cancer patients provided tissue from their axillary draining lymph nodes. Germline V gene sequence: CDR1 SGHDN, CDR2 FVKESK. The CDR3 runs 14 residues. Trimming stripped 0 bases from V and 7 bases from J, with 10 bases between. The chain couples TRBV14 to TRBJ1-5, with D hard to call. This sequence was found in a female donor with breast cancer. Some clones in this sample may be carry-over from other donors' samples. Input material: axillary lymph node tissue. CDR3 DNA: TGTGCCAGCAGCCAAGATCGCCCGGCCCAGCCCCAGCATTTT. This gives the protein CASSQDRPAQPQHF.